This T cell receptor (beta chain) appears in the sequencing data of a study of cytomegalovirus exposure and HLA in healthy donors. Study overall: The same platform as the 500 to 700 first-cohort repertoires was used for the 95 to 150 validation repertoires, a later analysis reported. Overall study findings and caveats: Both high specificity and high sensitivity reportedly marked the classifier's diagnosis of cytomegalovirus status.

While the first cohort had 600 to 800 subjects, the donors belonged to the separate validation cohort of over a hundred subjects. The data were produced by immunoSEQ multiplex PCR, yet TCRdb's version contains in-frame clones alone and is incomplete. The sample shows approximately 58,000 clones, roughly 90% of them seen only once. The length of the CDR3 is 16 residues. CDR1 and CDR2 (germline): LNHDA, SQIVND (reference sequence). V shed 3 bases, J shed 5 bases, and the junction held 10 bases outside the gene matches. In regard to this clone: Its antigen is undetermined.

The sequence was collected from a woman aged 25 to 39 in good health and CMV-seronegative. Sample: PBMCs. The chain is built from TRBV19 and TRBJ2-7; 10 bases are a match to TRBD2. The CDR3 reads CASSIKGLAAADEQYF. CDR3 bases: TGTGCCAGTAGTATTAAAGGACTAGCGGCGGCCGACGAGCAGTACTTC.